This entry lists 10 T cell receptor beta chains sequenced from one sample in a study of blood T cells in healthy people across ages. A J-beta primer mix and a sample-barcoded 5' primer were used in a second PCR of about 7 to 12 cycles. MiXCR was run by TCRdb on the 5' RACE reads, yielding one entry per CDR3 protein. In the table there are fewer than 1,000,000 distinct CDR3 sequences, 46% of which are singletons. The material sequenced was blood. The source is a man of 80 years or more in good health.

V and J are TRBV12-3 or TRBV12-4 and TRBJ2-7; weak D call: TRBD2 (6 bases). This CDR3 has 14 amino acids. Trimming left V 3 bases short and J 2 bases short, with 11 bases between. The CDR3 coding sequence is TGTGCCAGCAGTTTCGGGGGAGTAGCCTACGAGCAGTACTTC. Its translation: CASSFGGVAYEQYF.

The gene calls are TRBV4-2 and TRBJ2-2, with D possibly TRBD2 on 5 matching bases. The CDR3 contains 16 residues. Germline CDR1 is LGHNA and CDR2 is YNFKEQ. The germline V and J ends were trimmed by 2 bases and 3 bases, with 13 bases remaining between them. In DNA, the CDR3 is TGTGCCAGCAGCCAATATGCCCCCGGGGACACCGGGGAGCTGTTTTTT. This sequence encodes CASSQYAPGDTGELFF.

The chain recombines TRBV5-1 with TRBJ2-7, with 8 nucleotides matching TRBD2. The V gene's germline CDR1 is SGHRS and CDR2 YFSETQ. Unmatched junction bases numbered 6, after V lost 0 bases and J lost 7 bases. CDR3 length: 14 residues. CDR3 protein: CASSLGAGVGEQYF. As DNA, the CDR3 is TGCGCCAGCAGCTTGGGAGCGGGAGTTGGGGAGCAGTACTTC.

The V gene is TRBV20-1, the J gene TRBJ1-1, with unresolved D. This CDR3 comprises 12 residues. Looked up from germline, CDR1 is DFQATT and CDR2 is SNEGSKA (reference sequence). The V end was cut by 5 bases, the J end by 1 base, with 8 bases between. CDR3 bases: TGCAGTGCTCAGAAAGAGAACACTGAAGCTTTCTTT. Residues: CSAQKENTEAFF.

There are many counts of this clonotype. The chain links TRBV7-9 to TRBJ2-5; no clear D gene. This CDR3 has 16 residues. V lost 7 bases to trimming and J lost 1 base, with 19 bases between them. Germline loops: CDR1 SEHNR, CDR2 FQNEAQ (reference sequence). The CDR3 protein is CASIAREDPAQETQYF. For the CDR3, the DNA is TGTGCCAGCATCGCTCGCGAGGACCCAGCCCAAGAGACCCAGTACTTC.

This clonotype was seen a handful of times. The genes are TRBV6-2 or TRBV6-3 and TRBJ2-1; 14 bases agree with TRBD2. CDR1 MNHEY and CDR2 SVGEGT come from the germline V gene. Unmatched junction bases numbered 5, after V lost 4 bases and J lost 6 bases. The CDR3 is 16 residues long. This chain's CDR3 is CASSSRLAGGPNEQFF. For the CDR3, the DNA is TGTGCCAGCAGTTCTCGACTAGCGGGAGGGCCCAATGAGCAGTTCTTC.

The chain carries TRBV29-1 and TRBJ2-5, with D possibly matching TRBD2 (6 bases). The last part of the DNA fits TRBJ2-7 better; the J call may be wrong. CDR1 is SQVTM, CDR2 ANQGSEA, per germline. The CDR3 extends over 13 amino acids. The CDR3 loop is CSVSGYGTYEQYF. Here the CDR3 DNA reads TGCAGCGTTAGCGGGTACGGGACCTACGAGCAGTACTTC.

The J gene is TRBJ1-4, the V gene TRBV7-2, with 7 bases lining up with TRBD1. V lost 8 bases and J lost 10; bases outside the gene matches: 10. Germline V CDR1 and CDR2: SGHTA, FQGNSA. The CDR3 is 13 amino acids. CDR3 nucleotides: TGTGCCAGCGCCGGAGAGGGGGCACGAAAACTGTTTTTT. It translates to CASAGEGARKLFF.

The CDR3 region is CASSEQGLGADTQYF. The CDR3 DNA follows: TGTGCCAGCAGTGAACAGGGATTGGGCGCAGATACGCAGTATTTT. The V and J genes are TRBV12-3 or TRBV12-4 and TRBJ2-3, with D perhaps TRBD1 (6 bases). Between the trimmed V and J ends, which lost 5 bases and 4 bases, there was a span of 16 bases. The CDR3 totals 15 residues.

This clonotype was picked up a small number of times. This chain connects TRBV24-1 to TRBJ2-1, with 9 nucleotides matching TRBD2. The V and J ends lost 0 bases and 3 bases, in that order; junction bases with no gene match: 8. CDR1 is KGHDR, CDR2 SFDVKD, per germline. The CDR3 spans 18 residues. CDR3 sequence (DNA): TGTGCCACCAGTGATTTGCTCACTAAGCGGGAGGACTACAATGAGCAGTTCTTC. Translated: CATSDLLTKREDYNEQFF.